This T cell receptor (beta chain) stems from a study of blood T cell repertoires in COVID-19 (dated by TCRdb to about 2020). Concerning the study at large: The collaborator samples originated in the United States, Italy and Spain and spanned the acute and convalescent phases of COVID-19. The prospective study material was composed of cDNA or gDNA derived from T cells, B-cell-depleted T cells, or PBMCs. The dataset comprised deeply sampled blood TCRbeta repertoires from subjects exposed to, actively infected with, or recovered from COVID-19. The repertoires were released in a freely available public database meant as a resource for research on the immune response to SARS-CoV-2. The samples were drawn from the first 160 participants of the ongoing ImmuneRACE study and from some 1,300 subjects provided by 6 global collaborators. Nearly every sample came with metadata listing a de-identified subject ID, COVID-19 status, age in years and sex. Where available, HLA class I and class II types were obtained from metadata supplied by the sample provider rather than from assay-based typing.

TCRbeta CDR3 regions were amplified from genomic DNA using the immunoSEQ Assay, a bias-controlled multiplex PCR. In the paper's pipeline: Within the assay, amplification of reference gene primers was used to estimate how many nucleated cells each sample contained. To quantify the absolute abundance of each unique TCRbeta CDR3 rearrangement, sequence reads were collapsed and filtered. For each sample, productive Simpson clonality was calculated as the square root of Simpson's diversity index across productive rearrangements. Sourced from immuneACCESS, this table was stored by TCRdb with only in-frame sequences that have V and J called. A share of the clones is absent; for the studies checked, an unresolved V gene accounts for under half, and the remainder has no known explanation. The DNA gave D and trimming, while V, J and clone size come from that table. This sample lists about 46,000 clones; 86% were detected once. The ten largest clones capture just over 3% of the sample.

Comments on this clone: Its antigen has not been determined. Base qualities were left out, and no much larger clone turns up one base away.

Enrolling through a virtual design, the prospective study's participants ranged in age from about 18 to 89 years and lived across some 23 United States geographic areas. Cohort assignment in the prospective study relied on participant-reported clinical history from a screening survey and a study questionnaire. Recovered participants in ImmuneRACE Cohort 3 were defined as having two consecutive negative NP/OP PCR tests, clearance from a healthcare professional, or resolution of symptoms. Mobile phlebotomists in the prospective study collected whole blood, serum and a nasopharyngeal or oropharyngeal swab from every participant. Participants in the prospective study had the option to provide additional blood draws and questionnaires over a roughly 2-month period. Prospective study blood samples were shipped either frozen or at room temperature before DNA extraction. The paper as a whole reports these results and caveats: How much clinical and demographic metadata was included differed by source and by participant, and the metadata was provided uncurated.

Inclusive of the bounding cysteine and phenylalanine, the CDR3 is 14 residues long. Only CDR3 DNA remains: 42 bases, in frame from the first base. As encoded in the germline V gene, CDR1 is MDHEN while CDR2 is SYDVKM. V and J are truncated by 9 bases and 6 bases respectively, leaving an intervening sequence of 20 bases. This sequence originates from a woman in her fifties or sixties who had recovered from COVID-19. Rearrangement joined TRBV28 to TRBJ1-2, and the D gene may be TRBD1, 6 bases matching. The sequenced material came from PBMCs or T cells enriched from blood (not recorded which). Read as DNA, the sequence is TGTGCCAGTGAGGGAGGGGGTGAGGTGAATGGCTACACCTTC. The translation is CASEGGGEVNGYTF.